The 5 T cell receptor beta chains reported below all come from one sample, sequenced in a study of cytomegalovirus exposure and HLA in healthy donors. The PCR made use of 60 Vbeta and 13 Jbeta primers. Sequencing was performed with immunoSEQ multiplex PCR; in TCRdb, only in-frame clones are kept and a portion is missing. Counted here are 150,000 to 170,000 clones, 80% occurring once; the ten biggest clones make up around 13%. Input material: PBMCs. Every receptor here comes from a man aged 30 to 45 in good health and CMV-seropositive.

This clone was seen a handful of times. The chain is built from TRBV6-1 and TRBJ2-2, with D possibly TRBD1 on 5 matching bases. The germline gives CDR1 MNHNS, CDR2 SASEGT. The V gene lost 8 bases and the J gene lost 0 bases, with 7 bases spanning the gap. This CDR3 comprises 13 residues. CDR3 protein: CASGQPNTGELFF. CDR3 sequence (DNA): TGTGCCAGCGGACAACCGAACACCGGGGAGCTGTTTTTT.

The rearrangement links TRBV5-6 to TRBJ2-6; D may be TRBD1 (6 bases). The V gene's germline CDR1 is SGHDT and CDR2 YYEEEE. Trimming cost V 3 bases and J 12 bases, with 13 bases left between them. The CDR3 is 13 residues long. The CDR3 nucleotides are TGTGCCAGCAGCTCTCCAGGGGCCGGCGTCCTGACTTTC. Amino acids: CASSSPGAGVLTF.

The chain joins TRBV5-1 to TRBJ1-1; D unclear. Germline CDR1 is SGHRS and CDR2 is YFSETQ. The CDR3 contains 14 residues. With 0 bases removed from V and 3 bases from J, the gap between germline ends came to 9 bases. The CDR3 is CASSLAGLDTEAFF. CDR3 nucleotides: TGCGCCAGCAGCTTGGCAGGTTTAGACACTGAAGCTTTCTTT. Drawing the rest from reference TRBV5-1 and TRBJ1-1, the complete variable domain is KAGVTQTPRYLIKTRGQQVTLSCSPISGHRSVSWYQQTPGQGLQFLFEYFSETQRNKGNFPGRFSGRQFSNSRSEMNVSTLELGDSALYLCASSLAGLDTEAFFGQGTRLTVV.

V and J are TRBV27 and TRBJ1-2; D not resolved. Germline V gives CDR1 MNHEY, CDR2 SMNVEV (reference sequence). This CDR3 has 14 residues. Trimming removed 1 base at V and 2 bases at J, with 8 bases between. The CDR3 loop is CASSLLSGNYGYTF. CDR3 sequence (DNA): TGTGCCAGCAGTTTATTAAGCGGGAACTATGGCTACACCTTC.

This clone was detected once. The chain carries TRBV7-9 and TRBJ2-3; TRBD2 matches 10 bases. This CDR3 is built from 16 residues. Looked up from germline, CDR1 is SEHNR and CDR2 is FQNEAQ (reference sequence). V lost 5 bases and J lost 6; bases outside the gene matches: 11. CDR3 sequence: CASSASSAAGGDTQYF. As DNA, the CDR3 is TGTGCCAGCAGCGCCAGCAGTGCAGCGGGGGGGGATACGCAGTATTTT.